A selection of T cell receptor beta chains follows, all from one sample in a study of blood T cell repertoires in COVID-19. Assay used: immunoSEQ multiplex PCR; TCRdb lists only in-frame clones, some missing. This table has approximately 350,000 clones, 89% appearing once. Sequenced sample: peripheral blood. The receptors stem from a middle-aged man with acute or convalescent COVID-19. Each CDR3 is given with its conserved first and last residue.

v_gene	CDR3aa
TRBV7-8	CASSNNREFQPQHF
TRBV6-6	CASSTDRGGQPQHF
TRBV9	CASSAVKSNSPLHF
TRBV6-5	CASSRSTVSYEQYF
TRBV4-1	CASSQEAWNEQFF
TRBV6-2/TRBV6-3	CASSSPGTIKGIQETQYF
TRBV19	CASNQLAGSRNEQFF
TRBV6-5	CASSISQETQYF
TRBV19	CASSTGQGGYEQYF
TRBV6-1	CASSEALRVGEQYF
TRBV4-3	CASSPQRGQETQYF
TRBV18	CASSPEVPRRNTEAFF
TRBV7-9	CASSARSSSYNEQFF
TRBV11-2	CASNGDGRNTGELFF
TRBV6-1	CASSEVVSGGAETQYF
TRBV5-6	CASSSWLGTPYEQYF
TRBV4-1	CASSHDRGYEQYF
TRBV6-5	CASSSSGGPTDTQYF
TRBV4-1	CASSQDGGQDSYEQYF
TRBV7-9	CASTKLNRATEAFF
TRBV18	CASSPGTGGLNEQFF
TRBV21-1	CASSNSSDWTGCFNQPQHF
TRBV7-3	CASSPLATDTQYF
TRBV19	CASSIADPSTEAFF
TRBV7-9	CASSQNRLAGSSYEQYF
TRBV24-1	CATSDSSQNEQFF
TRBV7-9	CASSLDRNTEAFF